This entry is about one T cell receptor beta chain. This entry is derived from a study of T cells after posttransplantation cyclophosphamide. This table comes from immunoSEQ multiplex PCR, and its TCRdb copy is limited to in-frame clones, with some not included. The data contain fewer than 2,000 clones, 80% to 90% of them singletons. CDR1 and CDR2 (germline): LNHDA, SQIVND (reference sequence). V was cut by 8 bases and J by 0 bases, with 11 bases left in between. The CDR3 has 14 amino acids. The receptor was isolated from a woman in her forties or fifties in good health and a related stem cell transplant donor. The specimen was CD8+ T cells sorted from bone marrow. The chain joins TRBV19 to TRBJ2-1; D is uncertain. This chain's CDR3 is CASLGGISYNEQFF. In DNA, the CDR3 is TGTGCCAGTCTCGGCGGAATCTCCTACAATGAGCAGTTCTTC.